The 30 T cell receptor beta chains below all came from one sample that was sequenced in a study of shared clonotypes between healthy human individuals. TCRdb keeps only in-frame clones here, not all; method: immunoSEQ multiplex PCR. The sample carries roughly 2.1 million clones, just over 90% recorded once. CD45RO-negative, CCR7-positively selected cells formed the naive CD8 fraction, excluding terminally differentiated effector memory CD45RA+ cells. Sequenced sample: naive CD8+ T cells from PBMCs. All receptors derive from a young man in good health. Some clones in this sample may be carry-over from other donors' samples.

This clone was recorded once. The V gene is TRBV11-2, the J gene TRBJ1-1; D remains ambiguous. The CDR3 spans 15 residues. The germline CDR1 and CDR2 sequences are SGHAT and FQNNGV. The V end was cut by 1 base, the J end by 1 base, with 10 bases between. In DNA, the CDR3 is TGTGCCAGCAGCTTAGGGATTGGGCCGAACACTGAAGCTTTCTTT. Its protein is CASSLGIGPNTEAFF.

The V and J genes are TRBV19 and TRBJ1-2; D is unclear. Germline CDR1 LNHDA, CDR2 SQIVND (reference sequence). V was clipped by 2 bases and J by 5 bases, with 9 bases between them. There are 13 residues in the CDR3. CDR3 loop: CASSITSRYGYTF. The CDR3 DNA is TGTGCCAGTAGTATAACCTCTCGATATGGCTACACCTTC.

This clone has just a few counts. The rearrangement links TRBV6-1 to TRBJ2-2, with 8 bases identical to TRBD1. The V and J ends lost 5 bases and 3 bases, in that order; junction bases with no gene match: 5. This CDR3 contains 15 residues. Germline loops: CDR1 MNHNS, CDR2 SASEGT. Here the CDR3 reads CASSFPGGYTGELFF. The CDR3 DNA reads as TGTGCCAGCAGTTTCCCAGGGGGCTACACCGGGGAGCTGTTTTTT.

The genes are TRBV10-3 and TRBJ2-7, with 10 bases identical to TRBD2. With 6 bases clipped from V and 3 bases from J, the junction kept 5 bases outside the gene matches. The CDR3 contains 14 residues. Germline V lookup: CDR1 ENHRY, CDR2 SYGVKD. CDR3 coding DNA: TGTGCCATCAGCGATACTAGCGGGGACTACGAGCAGTACTTC. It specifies CAISDTSGDYEQYF.

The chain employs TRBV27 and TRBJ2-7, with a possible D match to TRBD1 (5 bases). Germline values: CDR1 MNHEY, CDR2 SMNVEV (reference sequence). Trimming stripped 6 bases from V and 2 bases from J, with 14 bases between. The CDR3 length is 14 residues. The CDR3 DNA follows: TGTGCCAGCAGCCGACAGTCCCCGGCCTACGAGCAGTACTTC. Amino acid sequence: CASSRQSPAYEQYF.

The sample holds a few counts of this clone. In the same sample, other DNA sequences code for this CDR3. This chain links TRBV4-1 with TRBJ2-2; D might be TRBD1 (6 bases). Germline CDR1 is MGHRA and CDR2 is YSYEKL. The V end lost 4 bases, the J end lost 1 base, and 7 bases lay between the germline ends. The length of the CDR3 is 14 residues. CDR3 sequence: CASSPGQNTGELFF. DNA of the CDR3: TGCGCCAGCAGCCCGGGACAGAACACCGGGGAGCTGTTTTTT.

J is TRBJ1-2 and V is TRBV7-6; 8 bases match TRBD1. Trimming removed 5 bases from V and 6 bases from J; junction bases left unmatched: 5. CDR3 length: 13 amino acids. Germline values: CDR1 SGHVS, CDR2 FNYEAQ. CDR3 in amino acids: CASSTDRADGYTF. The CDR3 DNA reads TGTGCCAGCAGCACGGACAGGGCGGATGGCTACACCTTC.

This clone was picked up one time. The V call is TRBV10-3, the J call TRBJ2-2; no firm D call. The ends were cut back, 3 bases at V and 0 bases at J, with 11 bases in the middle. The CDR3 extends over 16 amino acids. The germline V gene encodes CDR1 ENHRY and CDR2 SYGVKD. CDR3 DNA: TGTGCCATCAGTGAAGGATTGGGGTCGAACACCGGGGAGCTGTTTTTT. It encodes CAISEGLGSNTGELFF.

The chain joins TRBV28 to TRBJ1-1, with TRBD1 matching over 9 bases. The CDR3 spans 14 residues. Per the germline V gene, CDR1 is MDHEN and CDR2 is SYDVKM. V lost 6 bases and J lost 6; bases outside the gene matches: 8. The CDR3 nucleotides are TGTGCCAGCAGAACGGACAGGGGATTTTCTGAAGCTTTCTTT. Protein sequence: CASRTDRGFSEAFF.

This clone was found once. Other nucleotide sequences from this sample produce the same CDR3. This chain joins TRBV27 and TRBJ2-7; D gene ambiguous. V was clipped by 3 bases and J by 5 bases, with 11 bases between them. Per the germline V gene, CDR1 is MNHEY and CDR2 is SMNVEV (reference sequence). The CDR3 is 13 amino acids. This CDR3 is CASSLSGLHEQYF. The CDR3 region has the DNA TGTGCCAGCAGTTTGTCCGGCCTTCACGAGCAGTACTTC.

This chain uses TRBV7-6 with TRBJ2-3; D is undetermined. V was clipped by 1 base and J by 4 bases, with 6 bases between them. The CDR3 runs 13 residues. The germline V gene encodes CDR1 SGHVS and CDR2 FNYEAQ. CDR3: CASSLDLPDTQYF. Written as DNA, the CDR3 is TGTGCCAGCAGCTTAGATCTTCCAGATACGCAGTATTTT.

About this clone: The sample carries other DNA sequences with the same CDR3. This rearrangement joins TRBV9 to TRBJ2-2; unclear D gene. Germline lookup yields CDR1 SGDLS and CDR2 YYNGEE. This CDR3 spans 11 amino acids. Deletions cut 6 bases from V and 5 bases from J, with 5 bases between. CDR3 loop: CASTTTGELFF. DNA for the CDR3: TGTGCCAGCACCACAACCGGGGAGCTGTTTTTT.

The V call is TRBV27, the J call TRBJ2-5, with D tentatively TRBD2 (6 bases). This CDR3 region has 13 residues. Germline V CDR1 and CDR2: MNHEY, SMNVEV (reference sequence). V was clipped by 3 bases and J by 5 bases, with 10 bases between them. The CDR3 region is CASSLRGDETQYF. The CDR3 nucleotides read TGTGCCAGCAGTTTGCGGGGCGACGAGACCCAGTACTTC.

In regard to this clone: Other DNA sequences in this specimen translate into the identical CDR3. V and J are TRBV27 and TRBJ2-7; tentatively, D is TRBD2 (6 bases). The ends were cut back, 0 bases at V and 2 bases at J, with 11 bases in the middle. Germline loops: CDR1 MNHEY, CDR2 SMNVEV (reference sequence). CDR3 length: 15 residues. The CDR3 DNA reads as TGTGCCAGCAGTTTATCCGGCGGGGCCCCCTACGAGCAGTACTTC. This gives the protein CASSLSGGAPYEQYF.

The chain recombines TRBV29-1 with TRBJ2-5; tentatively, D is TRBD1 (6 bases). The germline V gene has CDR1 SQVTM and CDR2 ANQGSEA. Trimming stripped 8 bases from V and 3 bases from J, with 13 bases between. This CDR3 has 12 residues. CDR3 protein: CSLLSGEETQYF. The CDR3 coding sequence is TGCAGCTTATTGTCAGGGGAAGAGACCCAGTACTTC.

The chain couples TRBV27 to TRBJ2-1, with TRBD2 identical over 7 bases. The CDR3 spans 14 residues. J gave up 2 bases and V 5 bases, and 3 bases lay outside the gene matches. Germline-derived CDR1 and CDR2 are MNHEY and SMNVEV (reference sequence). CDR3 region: CASSASGAYNEQFF. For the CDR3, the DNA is TGTGCCAGCAGTGCTAGCGGTGCCTACAATGAGCAGTTCTTC.

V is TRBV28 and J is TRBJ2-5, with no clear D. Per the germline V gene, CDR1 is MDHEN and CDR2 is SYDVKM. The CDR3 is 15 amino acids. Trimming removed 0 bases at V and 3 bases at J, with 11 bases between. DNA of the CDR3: TGTGCCAGCAGTTTATGGGGTCGAAGGAAAGAGACCCAGTACTTC. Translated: CASSLWGRRKETQYF.

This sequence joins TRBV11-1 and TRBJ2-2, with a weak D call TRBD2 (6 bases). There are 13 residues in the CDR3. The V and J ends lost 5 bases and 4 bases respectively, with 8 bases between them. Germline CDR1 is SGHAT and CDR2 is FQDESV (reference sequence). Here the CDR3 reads CASSRGGTGELFF. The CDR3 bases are TGTGCCAGCAGCCGGGGAGGCACCGGGGAGCTGTTTTTT.

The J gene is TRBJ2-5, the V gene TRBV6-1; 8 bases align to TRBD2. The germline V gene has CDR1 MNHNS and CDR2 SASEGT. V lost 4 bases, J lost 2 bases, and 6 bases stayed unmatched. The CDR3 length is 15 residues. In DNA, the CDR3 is TGTGCCAGCAGTGTAGGTAGCGGGACTCAAGAGACCCAGTACTTC. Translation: CASSVGSGTQETQYF.

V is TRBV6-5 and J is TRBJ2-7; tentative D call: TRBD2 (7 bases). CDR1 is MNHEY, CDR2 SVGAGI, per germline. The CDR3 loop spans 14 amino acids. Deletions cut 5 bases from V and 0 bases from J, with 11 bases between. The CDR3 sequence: CASSIGGGSYEQYF. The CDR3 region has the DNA TGTGCCAGCAGTATAGGGGGGGGCTCCTACGAGCAGTACTTC.

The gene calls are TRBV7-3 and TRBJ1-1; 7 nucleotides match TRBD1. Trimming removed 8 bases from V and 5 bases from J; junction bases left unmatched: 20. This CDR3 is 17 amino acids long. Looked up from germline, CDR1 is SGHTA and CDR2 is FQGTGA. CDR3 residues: CASASSALGQLATEAFF. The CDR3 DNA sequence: TGTGCCAGCGCCTCCTCAGCGCTGGGACAGCTCGCTACTGAAGCTTTCTTT.

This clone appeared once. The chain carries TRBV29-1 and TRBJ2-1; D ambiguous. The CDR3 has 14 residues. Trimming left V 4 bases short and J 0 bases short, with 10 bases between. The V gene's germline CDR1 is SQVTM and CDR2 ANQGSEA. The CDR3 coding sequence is TGCAGCGTTGTAGGCCAGACCTCCTACAATGAGCAGTTCTTC. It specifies CSVVGQTSYNEQFF.

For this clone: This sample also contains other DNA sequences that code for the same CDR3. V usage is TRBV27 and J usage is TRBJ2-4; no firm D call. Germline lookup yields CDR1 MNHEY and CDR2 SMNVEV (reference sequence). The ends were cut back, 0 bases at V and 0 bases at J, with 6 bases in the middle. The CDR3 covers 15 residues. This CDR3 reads CASSLSGLAKNIQYF. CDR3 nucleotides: TGTGCCAGCAGTTTATCGGGTCTAGCCAAAAACATTCAGTACTTC.

The CDR3 region has the DNA TGTGCCAGCAGCCAAAGCGGTTATATGAGCGCTTTCTTT. Its protein is CASSQSGYMSAFF. This chain joins TRBV14 and TRBJ1-1, with unresolved D. The length of the CDR3 is 13 residues. V was shortened by 2 bases and J by 11 bases, with 15 bases between the two germline ends. Germline-derived CDR1 and CDR2 are SGHDN and FVKESK.

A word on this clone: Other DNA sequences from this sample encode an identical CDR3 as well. The CDR3 region has the DNA TGTGCCAGCAGTTTAAGGGGAGCTAATGAAAAACTGTTTTTT. Protein product: CASSLRGANEKLFF. The chain couples TRBV27 to TRBJ1-4; possibly TRBD1 for D (5 bases). This CDR3 has 14 amino acids. Germline V CDR1 and CDR2: MNHEY, SMNVEV (reference sequence). The V end lost 2 bases, the J end lost 3 bases, and 7 bases lay between the germline ends.

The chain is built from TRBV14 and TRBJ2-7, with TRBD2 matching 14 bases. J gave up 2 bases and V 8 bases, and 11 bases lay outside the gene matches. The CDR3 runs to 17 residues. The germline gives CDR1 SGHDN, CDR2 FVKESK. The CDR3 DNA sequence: TGTGCCAGCGCACCGGGACTAGCGGGAGTTATCCCCTACGAGCAGTACTTC. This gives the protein CASAPGLAGVIPYEQYF.

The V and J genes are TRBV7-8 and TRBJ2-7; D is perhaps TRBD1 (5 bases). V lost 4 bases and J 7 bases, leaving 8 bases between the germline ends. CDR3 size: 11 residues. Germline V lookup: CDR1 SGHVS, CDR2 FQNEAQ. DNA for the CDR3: TGTGCCAGCAGCTCTCGACAGGAGCAGTACTTC. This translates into CASSSRQEQYF. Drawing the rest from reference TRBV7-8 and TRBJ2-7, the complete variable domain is GAGVSQSPRYKVAKRGQDVALRCDPISGHVSLFWYQQALGQGPEFLTYFQNEAQLDKSGLPSDRFFAERPEGSVSTLKIQRTQQEDSAVYLCASSSRQEQYFGPGTRLTVT.

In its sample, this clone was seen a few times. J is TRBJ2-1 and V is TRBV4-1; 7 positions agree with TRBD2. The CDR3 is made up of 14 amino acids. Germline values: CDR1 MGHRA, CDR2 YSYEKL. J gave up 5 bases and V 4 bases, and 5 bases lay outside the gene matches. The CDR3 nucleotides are TGCGCCAGCAGCCCCGGACTAGGAAACAATGAGCAGTTCTTC. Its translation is CASSPGLGNNEQFF.

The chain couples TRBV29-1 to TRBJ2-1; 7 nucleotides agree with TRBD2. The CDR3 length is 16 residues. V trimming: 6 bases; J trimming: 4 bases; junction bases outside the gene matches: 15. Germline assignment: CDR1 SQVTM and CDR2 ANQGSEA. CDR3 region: CSVTGGETHPYNEQFF. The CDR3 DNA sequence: TGCAGCGTAACGGGGGGTGAGACTCATCCTTACAATGAGCAGTTCTTC.

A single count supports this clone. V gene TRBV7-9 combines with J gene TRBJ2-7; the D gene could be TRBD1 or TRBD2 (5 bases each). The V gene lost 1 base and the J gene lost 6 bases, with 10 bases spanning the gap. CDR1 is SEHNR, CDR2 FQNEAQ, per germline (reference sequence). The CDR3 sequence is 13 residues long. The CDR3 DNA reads TGTGCCAGCAGCTTAGGGGGGACGGTCGAGCAGTACTTC. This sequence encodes CASSLGGTVEQYF.